The present entry profiles one TCR beta chain with its context. Patients of the Seattle cohort, enrolled during active infection, were followed longitudinally. The CDR3 runs to 12 residues. Trimming removed 10 bases from V and 4 bases from J, with 13 bases in between. The germline V gene encodes CDR1 SNHLY and CDR2 FYNNEI. The sample comes from a study of blood T cell repertoires in COVID-19. Background on the study: There were acute and convalescent COVID-19 samples, and they came from the United States, Italy and Spain. The analysed material was cDNA or gDNA that came from T cells, B-cell-depleted T cells, or PBMCs.

Per the original methods: Researchers report that nucleated cell counts were estimated from reference gene primer amplification. The protocol was immunoSEQ multiplex PCR, while the TCRdb copy is restricted to in-frame clones and leaves out a portion. From that table come the V and J calls and clone size; the DNA was used to work out D and trimming. This table holds 250,000 to 300,000 clones, roughly nine tenths found once. The sample was peripheral blood. The clonotype was recovered from a woman in her twenties or thirties with COVID-19, enrolled during active disease. The V and J genes are TRBV2 and TRBJ1-2, with D maybe TRBD1 (5 bases). The CDR3 loop is CAKSGVGYGYTF. CDR3 bases: TGTGCCAAGTCGGGGGTCGGCTATGGCTACACCTTC.